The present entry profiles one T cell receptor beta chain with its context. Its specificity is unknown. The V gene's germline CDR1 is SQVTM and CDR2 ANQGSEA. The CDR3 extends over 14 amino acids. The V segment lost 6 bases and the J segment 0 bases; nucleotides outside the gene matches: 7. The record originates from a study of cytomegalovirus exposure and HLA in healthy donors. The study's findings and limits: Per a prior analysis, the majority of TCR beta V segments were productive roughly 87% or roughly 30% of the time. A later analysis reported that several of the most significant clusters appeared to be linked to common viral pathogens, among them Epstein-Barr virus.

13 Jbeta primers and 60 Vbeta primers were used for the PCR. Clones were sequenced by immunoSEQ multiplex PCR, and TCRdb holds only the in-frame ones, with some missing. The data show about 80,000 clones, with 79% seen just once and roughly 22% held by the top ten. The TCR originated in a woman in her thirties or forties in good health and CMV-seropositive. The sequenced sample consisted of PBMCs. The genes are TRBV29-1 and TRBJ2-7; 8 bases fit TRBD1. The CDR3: CSVPRQGSSYEQYF. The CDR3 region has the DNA TGCAGCGTCCCCCGACAGGGGAGCTCCTACGAGCAGTACTTC.